This paragraph covers one T cell receptor (beta chain) sequence. CDR3 size: 14 residues. The germline gives CDR1 WNHNN, CDR2 SYGVQD (reference sequence). V was pared by 5 bases and J by 1 base, with 12 bases between. The data stem from a study of Ad26.COV2.S vaccination and SARS-CoV-2 variants. As to treatment: about 20 received Ad26.COV2.S at low or high dose, single or two shots; about 5 received placebo; per-sample allocation not given. The samples date from day 63 after the first vaccine or placebo injection. Boston hosted the donor, who was an adult aged 18-55 years. The protocol was immunoSEQ multiplex PCR, while the TCRdb copy is restricted to in-frame clones and leaves out a portion. The sample contains about 680,000 clones, about 89% of which appear only once.

The specimen comprised peripheral blood, sampled in a trial of Ad26.COV2.S vaccine versus placebo. The chain couples TRBV10-1 to TRBJ2-7, with D unclear. This receptor was identified in a person aged 18 to 59 who received the Ad26.COV2.S COVID-19 vaccine or a placebo. The CDR3 DNA is TGCGCCAGCAGTCAAGTGGACGGATCCTACGAGCAGTACTTC. This translates into CASSQVDGSYEQYF.